The 25 T cell receptor beta chains in this list originate from one sample, sequenced in a study of breast tumors, draining lymph nodes, adjacent tissues. A single record per CDR3 protein comes from TCRdb applying MiXCR to the multiplex PCR reads. The sample contains more than 50,000 distinct CDR3 sequences, roughly 40% of which appear only once. The sample was breast tumor tissue. The origin of the receptors is a female donor with breast cancer. Some clones in this sample may be carry-over from other donors' samples.

The rearrangement joins TRBV19 to TRBJ1-1, with unresolved D. The CDR3 covers 13 residues. Trimming stripped 5 bases from V and 1 base from J, with 8 bases between. The germline V gene encodes CDR1 LNHDA and CDR2 SQIVND (reference sequence). CDR3 sequence reads: CASSSQQNTEAFF. The CDR3 DNA follows: TGTGCCAGTAGTTCTCAGCAGAACACTGAAGCTTTCTTT.

This chain links TRBV20-1 with TRBJ1-5, with D hard to call. Germline V lookup: CDR1 DFQATT, CDR2 SNEGSKA (reference sequence). The length of the CDR3 is 13 residues. Trimming took off 0 bases at V and 7 bases at J, with 10 bases between the two ends. The CDR3 DNA sequence: TGCAGTGCTAGAGAGGAACCCCGACAGCCCCAGCATTTT. Translation gives CSAREEPRQPQHF.

This clonotype was observed once. Mismatch with germline at one junction end may stem from a read error. The V gene is TRBV12-3 or TRBV12-4, the J gene TRBJ2-1; D is ambiguous. This CDR3 is 13 amino acids long. The CDR3 is CASNSAVRSEQLF. The CDR3 DNA follows: TGTGCCAGCAATTCAGCCGTTCGCAGTGAGCAGCTCTTC.

This clonotype is termed medium-sized. The chain links TRBV7-3 to TRBJ2-3; a possible D gene is TRBD1 (6 bases). Germline-derived CDR1 and CDR2 are SGHTA and FQGTGA. Deletions cut 5 bases from V and 0 bases from J, with 9 bases between. CDR3 length equals 14 residues. CDR3 sequence reads: CASSPGHSTDTQYF. The DNA of the CDR3 is TGTGCCAGCAGCCCGGGACATAGCACAGATACGCAGTATTTT.

J is TRBJ2-5 and V is TRBV11-3; D is unclear. The germline V gene has CDR1 SGHNT and CDR2 YENEEA. This CDR3 has 15 residues. V lost 6 bases, J lost 6 bases, and 20 bases lay in between. The CDR3 here is CASSYPGRADKTQYF. The CDR3 DNA sequence: TGTGCCAGCAGTTACCCGGGCCGAGCCGACAAGACCCAGTACTTC.

This clonotype was recorded at least ten times. The chain combines TRBV5-1 with TRBJ2-5; D ambiguous. Germline CDR1 and CDR2: SGHRS and YFSETQ. CDR3 length: 15 amino acids. The ends were cut back, 4 bases at V and 4 bases at J, with 17 bases in the middle. CDR3 loop: CASSLRASKGETQYF. In nucleotides, the CDR3 is TGCGCCAGCAGCCTCCGGGCCTCAAAGGGAGAGACCCAGTACTTC.

V gene TRBV7-3 combines with J gene TRBJ2-7; 14 nucleotides line up with TRBD2. The junction had 6 bases not matched to a gene; V was cut back by 5 bases and J by 6 bases. The CDR3 has 15 residues. Germline V gene lookup returns CDR1 SGHTA and CDR2 FQGTGA. The CDR3 is CASSGGLAGEGEQYF. CDR3 nucleotides: TGTGCCAGCAGCGGGGGACTAGCGGGAGAAGGCGAGCAGTACTTC.

This clonotype was recorded a few times. V is TRBV6-2 or TRBV6-3 and J is TRBJ2-3, with TRBD2 identical over 7 bases. Germline V lookup: CDR1 MNHEY, CDR2 SVGEGT. The CDR3 has 16 residues. The V segment lost 5 bases and the J segment 5 bases; nucleotides outside the gene matches: 13. This CDR3 is CASSHGVGGEGDTQYF. CDR3 DNA: TGTGCCAGCAGTCACGGGGTGGGGGGGGAGGGAGATACGCAGTATTTT.

Ten or more counts support this clonotype. The V gene is TRBV7-2, the J gene TRBJ2-5; D may be TRBD1 (6 bases). V gave up 5 bases and J gave up 5 bases, with 15 bases separating them. CDR3 length: 14 residues. CDR1 is SGHTA, CDR2 FQGNSA, per germline. CDR3 sequence reads: CASSKTRDTETQYF. CDR3 nucleotides: TGTGCCAGCAGCAAAACCCGGGACACGGAGACCCAGTACTTC. Full variable domain (missing parts from reference TRBV7-2 and TRBJ2-5): GAGVSQSPSNKVTEKGKDVELRCDPISGHTALYWYRQSLGQGLEFLIYFQGNSAPDKSGLPSDRFSAERTGGSVSTLTIQRTQQEDSAVYLCASSKTRDTETQYFGPGTRLLVL.

The table lists this clonotype with many counts. The rearrangement uses TRBV19 and TRBJ2-2, with 9 positions matching TRBD1. V shed 6 bases, J shed 4 bases, and the junction held 6 bases outside the gene matches. Germline V gene sequence: CDR1 LNHDA, CDR2 SQIVND (reference sequence). There are 15 residues in the CDR3. CDR3 amino acids: CASSHTGGGTGELFF. CDR3 nucleotides: TGTGCCAGTAGCCATACAGGGGGCGGCACCGGGGAGCTGTTTTTT.

This clonotype occurred many times. The genes are TRBV29-1 and TRBJ2-1; either TRBD1 or TRBD2 may supply D (5 bases each). There are 14 residues in the CDR3. Germline lookup yields CDR1 SQVTM and CDR2 ANQGSEA. The V gene lost 7 bases and the J gene lost 3 bases, with 16 bases spanning the gap. The CDR3 protein is CSAPLRGGYNEQFF. CDR3 in DNA: TGCAGCGCCCCGTTGAGGGGCGGCTACAATGAGCAGTTCTTC.

The chain carries TRBV12-3 or TRBV12-4 and TRBJ1-1; 7 positions match TRBD1. Germline trimming cut 7 bases from V and 5 bases from J; bases unmatched to any gene: 4. The CDR3 sequence is 12 residues long. The CDR3 sequence: CASTQGGTEAFF. The CDR3 nucleotides are TGTGCCAGCACCCAGGGGGGGACTGAAGCTTTCTTT.

The chain recombines TRBV20-1 with TRBJ1-4; 11 positions match TRBD1. This CDR3 spans 16 amino acids. Germline CDR1 DFQATT, CDR2 SNEGSKA (reference sequence). Trimming cost V 3 bases and J 8 bases; bases outside gene matches: 11. CDR3 in amino acids: CSASSPDRGPGEKLFF. The CDR3 nucleotides are TGCAGTGCTAGCAGCCCGGACAGGGGGCCGGGGGAAAAACTGTTTTTT.

The table lists this clonotype with many counts. The chain employs TRBV2 and TRBJ2-1; tentative D call: TRBD2 (5 bases). The germline gives CDR1 SNHLY, CDR2 FYNNEI. Trimming took off 3 bases at V and 0 bases at J, with 9 bases between the two ends. The CDR3 is 15 residues long. CDR3 in amino acids: CASSERRGSYNEQFF. Here the CDR3 DNA reads TGTGCCAGCAGTGAGAGACGGGGCTCCTACAATGAGCAGTTCTTC.

Many counts were recorded for this clonotype. The chain employs TRBV5-5 and TRBJ2-7; D is unresolved. V shed 4 bases and J shed 3 bases, with 8 bases lying between them. This CDR3 spans 12 amino acids. Per germline, CDR1 SGHKS and CDR2 YYEKEE (reference sequence). CDR3 protein: CASSRGGYEQYF. CDR3 sequence (DNA): TGTGCCAGCAGCCGAGGTGGCTACGAGCAGTACTTC.

In its sample, this clonotype was seen many times. J is TRBJ2-7 and V is TRBV6-5; D may be TRBD1 (6 bases). V lost 0 bases and J lost 3, with 21 bases in between. The germline CDR1 and CDR2 sequences are MNHEY and SVGAGI. The CDR3 runs 18 residues. CDR3 sequence: CASSYSRPSTGFLYEQYF. The CDR3 nucleotides are TGTGCCAGCAGTTACTCTCGTCCTTCTACAGGGTTTCTCTACGAGCAGTACTTC.

This clonotype was detected ten times or more. A much bigger clone sits one base away, suggesting this may be a read error. The chain recombines TRBV13 with TRBJ2-1, with D perhaps being TRBD1 or TRBD2 (5 bases each). The CDR3 totals 15 residues. V was trimmed by 0 bases and J by 7 bases, leaving 13 bases between them. CDR1 is PRHDT, CDR2 FYEKMQ, per germline (reference sequence). The CDR3 is CASSLGGRDLNEQFF. The CDR3 DNA follows: TGTGCCAGCAGCTTAGGGGGCAGGGACCTTAATGAGCAGTTCTTC.

V is TRBV20-1 and J is TRBJ2-3; 14 bases are a match to TRBD2. Germline V CDR1 and CDR2: DFQATT, SNEGSKA (reference sequence). The CDR3 is 16 amino acids. CDR3 in amino acids: CRVQGLAGVSTDTQYF. For the CDR3, the DNA is TGCCGTGTTCAGGGACTAGCGGGAGTGAGCACAGATACGCAGTATTTT.

Many counts were recorded for this clonotype. The V call is TRBV6-2 or TRBV6-3, the J call TRBJ2-1; 7 nucleotides agree with TRBD2. Germline loops: CDR1 MNHEY, CDR2 SVGEGT. With 5 bases clipped from V and 7 bases from J, the junction kept 2 bases outside the gene matches. This CDR3 spans 12 amino acids. In nucleotides, the CDR3 is TGTGCCAGCAGTCCACTAGCGAATGAGCAGTTCTTC. Its translation is CASSPLANEQFF.

This clonotype was counted ten times or more. The V gene is TRBV19, the J gene TRBJ2-7; 10 positions match TRBD1. This CDR3 is built from 14 residues. V shed 5 bases and J 4 bases; nucleotides not matched to a gene: 5. CDR1 LNHDA and CDR2 SQIVND come from the germline V gene (reference sequence). The CDR3 loop reads CASSDPGQGYEQYF. The CDR3 nucleotides read TGTGCCAGTAGTGACCCGGGACAGGGGTACGAGCAGTACTTC.

This rearrangement joins TRBV10-2 to TRBJ2-3, with D hard to call. The germline CDR1 and CDR2 sequences are WSHSY and SAAADI. The CDR3 sequence is 12 residues long. The ends were cut back, 6 bases at V and 0 bases at J, with 4 bases in the middle. CDR3 sequence: CASRPSTDTQYF. Written as DNA, the CDR3 is TGCGCCAGCAGACCTAGCACAGATACGCAGTATTTT.

Turning to this clonotype: The junction does not match germline at one end; this may be a read error. The gene calls are TRBV24-1 and TRBJ2-5, with 7 bases matching TRBD1. There are 14 residues in the CDR3. Germline CDR1 KGHDR, CDR2 SFDVKD. CDR3 loop: CAASDRQGWETQYF. In DNA form, the CDR3 reads TGTGCCGCCAGTGACCGACAGGGATGGGAGACCCAGTACTTC.

There are many counts of this clonotype. The chain links TRBV24-1 to TRBJ2-1; D gene uncertain. The germline V gene encodes CDR1 KGHDR and CDR2 SFDVKD. V lost 4 bases, J lost 2 bases, and 11 bases lay in between. The CDR3 has 15 amino acids. The CDR3 region is CATSDARGPYNEQFF. The CDR3, as DNA: TGTGCCACCAGTGACGCTCGCGGCCCCTACAATGAGCAGTTCTTC.

V and J are TRBV24-1 and TRBJ1-4, with D perhaps matching TRBD1 (6 bases). The V gene's germline CDR1 is KGHDR and CDR2 SFDVKD. Trimming pared 5 bases from V and 13 bases from J, leaving 16 bases between. This CDR3 comprises 13 residues. CDR3 nucleotides: TGTGCCACCAGTGCTTCGGCCAGGGGAAGACTGTTTTTT. Its translation is CATSASARGRLFF.

Ten or more counts support this clonotype. V is TRBV5-1 and J is TRBJ1-5, with D perhaps TRBD1 (6 bases). The V gene lost 4 bases and the J gene lost 3 bases, with 11 bases spanning the gap. The germline gives CDR1 SGHRS, CDR2 YFSETQ. There are 14 residues in the CDR3. CDR3 protein: CASSPDSVNQPQHF. CDR3 coding DNA: TGCGCCAGCAGCCCGGACAGTGTCAATCAGCCCCAGCATTTT.